This is a list of T cell receptor beta chains from one sample in a study of neurological immune-mediated disorders. In TCRdb, the 5' RACE reads were re-called with MiXCR into one record per CDR3 protein. The sample consists of tens of thousands of distinct CDR3 sequences, more than 4.5% of them appearing once. The sequencing input was CD4+ T cells from blood. The receptor source for this set is a man aged 18 to 30 in good health. Each CDR3 is given without its conserved first and last residue. Fields, in order: J gene, V gene, CDR3 length, CDR3 protein.

TRBJ1-1,TRBV5-1,12,ASSLQGGSTEAF
TRBJ2-7,TRBV10-3,13,AISSAGTVSYEQY
TRBJ2-7,TRBV20-1,10,SASDTTYEQY
TRBJ2-7,TRBV29-1,11,SVDSGYFGEQY
TRBJ2-5,TRBV5-1,12,ASSLERGEETQY
TRBJ1-4,TRBV7-7,12,ASSTGQGGEKLF
TRBJ1-6,TRBV12-3/TRBV12-4,12,ASRGGTANSPLH
TRBJ2-1,TRBV12-3/TRBV12-4,12,ASSLGRGYREQF
TRBJ1-2,TRBV29-1,9,SVAQGADYT
TRBJ2-2,TRBV3-1,13,ASSRGTGLAGELF
TRBJ1-1,TRBV5-1,12,ASSLGPTGTEAF
TRBJ1-1,TRBV12-3/TRBV12-4,11,ASSYREVTEAF
TRBJ1-2,TRBV10-3,12,AISETHRNYGYT
TRBJ2-7,TRBV7-6,10,ASSSTGFEQY
TRBJ1-1,TRBV18,10,ASSPTRTEAF
TRBJ2-1,TRBV29-1,9,SVGPPNEQF
TRBJ1-4,TRBV20-1,8,SASSEKLF
TRBJ1-3,TRBV10-3,10,ATTGSGNTIY
TRBJ1-5,TRBV5-8,11,ASSTWTDQPQH
TRBJ2-7,TRBV20-1,12,SAPTSGGVNEQY
TRBJ1-6,TRBV20-1,11,SARGLGNSPLH
TRBJ2-3,TRBV5-1,12,ASASGEGTDTQY
TRBJ2-6,TRBV5-1,13,ASTRQGSGANVLT
TRBJ2-1,TRBV5-6,13,ASSRGLAGVGEQF
TRBJ1-4,TRBV9,12,ASNPDATDEKLF
TRBJ2-7,TRBV14,13,ASSHLEGGSYEQY
TRBJ1-6,TRBV7-2,13,ASSPGDRVYSPLH
TRBJ2-4,TRBV9,15,ASSPSTGGYDKNIQY
TRBJ2-1,TRBV5-1,15,ASSYPESGGVYNEQF
TRBJ2-7,TRBV2,12,ASSVSGVGYEQY
TRBJ2-2,TRBV4-2,14,ASSDLAGGDTGELF
TRBJ2-5,TRBV6-5,12,ASRGYGTWETQY
TRBJ2-5,TRBV3-1,11,ASSPPRAWTQY
TRBJ1-6,TRBV18,13,ASSLPTGFGSPLH
TRBJ2-7,TRBV6-5,12,ASSRDRVQYEQY
TRBJ1-2,TRBV24-1,12,ATASSTGAYGYT
TRBJ1-1,TRBV14,12,ASSARGGRTEAF
TRBJ2-5,TRBV20-1,14,SATNHLGQGLETQY
TRBJ1-5,TRBV2,12,ASSQDMTSQPQH
TRBJ2-7,TRBV5-1,14,ASSFRDTKNSYEQY
TRBJ2-3,TRBV7-2,10,ASSPQGDTQY
TRBJ1-3,TRBV28,16,ASSFRGPRVARGNTIY
TRBJ1-1,TRBV5-1,10,ASSLASSEAF
TRBJ2-7,TRBV19,11,ASADRGQDEQY
TRBJ1-3,TRBV6-5,13,ASTRVFSSGNTIY
TRBJ2-1,TRBV11-3,16,ASSLEQGGSSHYNEQF
TRBJ1-5,TRBV20-1,12,SAPRIDRNQPQH
TRBJ1-5,TRBV20-1,12,SATAGTGVQPQH
TRBJ1-1,TRBV18,12,ASSPQGEETEAF
TRBJ2-1,TRBV5-6,11,ASSFDRANEQF
TRBJ1-2,TRBV5-1,14,ASSLGVRPSDYGYT
TRBJ2-1,TRBV7-9,13,ASRGGNSGGPEQF
TRBJ1-4,TRBV6-6,13,ASSYRGSLNEKLF
TRBJ2-7,TRBV20-1,11,SARDRGLDEQY
TRBJ1-2,TRBV7-9,11,ASSYRAGDGYT
TRBJ2-1,TRBV3-1,15,ASSQDIAGGDLWEQF
TRBJ1-5,TRBV20-1,12,SASFSVSNQPQH